The source of this T cell receptor beta chain is a study of blood T cell repertoires in COVID-19. Worth noting for this clone: Germline and junction disagree at one end, which may indicate a read error.

The Seattle patients joined while their infection was active and were tracked longitudinally afterward. Per germline, CDR1 MNHNS and CDR2 SASEGT. The length of the CDR3 is 11 residues. The repertoire was sequenced with immunoSEQ multiplex PCR; TCRdb's copy has only in-frame clones and lacks some. The table includes approximately 300,000 clones, 90% detected once. The clonotype comes from a woman in her thirties with COVID-19, enrolled during active disease. Sequencing input: peripheral blood. The V and J genes are TRBV6-1 and TRBJ1-2, with 9 bases lining up with TRBD1. CDR3 sequence: CASSEMDRGAF. In nucleotides, the CDR3 is TGTGCCAGCAGTGAGATGGACAGGGGCGCCTTC.